The following is a T cell receptor beta chain sequence with its context. Its antigen is undetermined. The sample originates from a study of high-grade serous ovarian cancer treatment subgroups. Overall study: On average, just over 14,000 reads and roughly 7,000 unique TCR beta rearrangements were obtained per sample.

Sequenced by immunoSEQ multiplex PCR; TCRdb stores in-frame clones only, minus some. The sample contains more than 950 clones, more than 70% of which appear only once. Tumor samples were taken before definitive surgery or chemotherapy. The germline V gene has CDR1 MDHEN and CDR2 SYDVKM. The CDR3 runs to 15 residues. The ends were cut back, 2 bases at V and 5 bases at J, with 15 bases in the middle. Study-level findings and limits: Repertoire similarity ranged roughly 0.1 to 0.79 between tumors of one patient.

This TCR was recovered from a human donor with high-grade serous ovarian cancer. V usage is TRBV28 and J usage is TRBJ2-5; a weak D match, TRBD1 (6 bases). The sample comprised tumor tissue. CDR3 region: CASSLPGVPQETQYF. CDR3 sequence (DNA): TGTGCCAGCAGTTTACCAGGGGTACCCCAGGAGACCCAGTACTTC.